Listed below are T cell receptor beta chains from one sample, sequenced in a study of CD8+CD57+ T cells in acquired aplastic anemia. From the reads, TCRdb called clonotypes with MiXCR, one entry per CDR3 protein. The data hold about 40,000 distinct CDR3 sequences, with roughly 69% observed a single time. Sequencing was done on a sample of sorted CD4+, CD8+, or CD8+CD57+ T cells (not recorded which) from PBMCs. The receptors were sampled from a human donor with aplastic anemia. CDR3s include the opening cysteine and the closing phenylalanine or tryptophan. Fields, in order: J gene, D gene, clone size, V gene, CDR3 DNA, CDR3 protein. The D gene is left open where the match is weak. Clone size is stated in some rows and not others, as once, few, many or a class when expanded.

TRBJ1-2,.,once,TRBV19,TGTGCCAGTAGTATCACGACAGAAAACTATGGCTACACCTTC,CASSITTENYGYTF
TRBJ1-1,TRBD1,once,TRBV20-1,TGCAGTGCTTTGCCGGGGACAGGGAACACTGAAGCTTTCTTT,CSALPGTGNTEAFF
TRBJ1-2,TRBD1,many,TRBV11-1,TGTGCCAGCAGCCGTACCTGGGGACAGGACCGGTATGGCTACACCTTC,CASSRTWGQDRYGYTF
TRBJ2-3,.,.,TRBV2,TGTGCCAGCAGCCTTAGGACTGGAGTCACAGATACGCAGTATTTT,CASSLRTGVTDTQYF
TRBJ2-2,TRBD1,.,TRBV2,TGTGCCAGCAGGGGGACAGGGAACACCGGGGAGCTGTTTTTT,CASRGTGNTGELFF
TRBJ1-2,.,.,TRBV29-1,TGCAGCGTTGTGTCAGGCTATGGCTACACCTTC,CSVVSGYGYTF
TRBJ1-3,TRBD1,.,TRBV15,TGTGCCACCAGCAGAGATCGGGGACAGGGCACTGGAGACACCATATATTTT,CATSRDRGQGTGDTIYF
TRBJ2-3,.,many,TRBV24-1,TGTGCCACCAGTGACCTAACAGGACATCTCGACACAGATACGCAGTATTTT,CATSDLTGHLDTDTQYF
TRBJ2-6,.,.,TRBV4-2,TGTGCCAGCAGCCAAGGCGGCAGTTCAAACTCTGGGGCCAACGTCCTGACTTTC,CASSQGGSSNSGANVLTF
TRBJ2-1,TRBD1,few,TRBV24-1,TGTGCCACCAGTGACCGGACAGGGGTCGGTGAGCAGTTCTTC,CATSDRTGVGEQFF
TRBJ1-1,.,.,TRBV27,TGTGCCAGCAGTTTAAGGTATATGGCGTCAACGAACACTGAAGCTTTCTTT,CASSLRYMASTNTEAFF
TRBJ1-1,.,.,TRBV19,TGTGCCAGTATCCCCCCCTTTCCACTCCGGGGGACTGAAGCTTTCTTT,CASIPPFPLRGTEAFF
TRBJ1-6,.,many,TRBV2,TGTGCCAGCAGACGCAGGGAACAGGATAATTCACCCCTCCACTTT,CASRRREQDNSPLHF
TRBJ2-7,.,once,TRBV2,TGTGCCAGCAGTGATAGGACAGCCAACTCCTACGAGCAGTACTTC,CASSDRTANSYEQYF
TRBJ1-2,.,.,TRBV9,TGTGCCAGCAGGGGAACAGGGTATGGCTACACCTTC,CASRGTGYGYTF
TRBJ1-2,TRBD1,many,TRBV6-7,TGTGCCAGCAGTTACTCCGACAGGGTCTATGGCTACACCTTC,CASSYSDRVYGYTF
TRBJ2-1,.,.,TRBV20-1,TGCAGTGCTGGAAGCGTTGAGCAGTTCTTC,CSAGSVEQFF
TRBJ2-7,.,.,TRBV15,TGTGCCACCAGCAGCGACTACGAGCAGTACTTC,CATSSDYEQYF
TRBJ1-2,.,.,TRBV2,TGTGCCAGCAGTGAGAGGGAAGGGTCAGGTGCTGGCTACACCTTC,CASSEREGSGAGYTF
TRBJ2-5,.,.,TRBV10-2,TGCGCCAGCCATAAGGGGATCCAAGAGACCCAGTACTTC,CASHKGIQETQYF
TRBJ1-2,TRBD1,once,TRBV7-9,TGTGCCAGCAGCCCGACAGGGGGTTATGGCTACACCTTC,CASSPTGGYGYTF
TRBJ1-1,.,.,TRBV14,TGTGCCAGCAGCCAAGAGAGTTCTGAAGCTTTCTTT,CASSQESSEAFF
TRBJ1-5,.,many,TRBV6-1,TGTGCAGGAGGAGAGGTGGATCGGGGTCAGCCCCAGCATTTT,CAGGEVDRGQPQHF
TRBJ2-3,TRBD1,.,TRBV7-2,TGTGCCAGCAGCCACGGGACAGCTGATACGCAGTATTTT,CASSHGTADTQYF
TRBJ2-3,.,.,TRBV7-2,TGTGCCAGCAGCTTCGTACGAGATACGCAGTATTTT,CASSFVRDTQYF
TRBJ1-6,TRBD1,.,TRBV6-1,TGTGCCAGCGAGGACAGGGACAATTCACCCCTCCACTTT,CASEDRDNSPLHF
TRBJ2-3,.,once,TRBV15,TGTGCCAGCAGCACCGAGGGGCGGGGCACAGATACGCAGTATTTT,CASSTEGRGTDTQYF
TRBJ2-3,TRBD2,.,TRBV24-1,TGTGCCACCAGTGACACTAGCGGGAGGGTCGGTACGCAGTATTTT,CATSDTSGRVGTQYF
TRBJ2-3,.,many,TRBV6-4,TGTGCCAGCAGTGACGCTCAGGGATCTGATACGCAGTATTTT,CASSDAQGSDTQYF
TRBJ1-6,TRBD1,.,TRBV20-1,TGCAGTGCTAGTCCGGGACAGGGGAGTTCACCCCTCCACTTT,CSASPGQGSSPLHF
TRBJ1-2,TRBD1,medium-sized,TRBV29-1,TGCAGCGTTGAAACAGGGGGCAGCTATGGCTACACCTTC,CSVETGGSYGYTF
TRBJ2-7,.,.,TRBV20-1,TGCAGTGCTTGCGAGGTAGCGGTCTACGAGCAGTACTTC,CSACEVAVYEQYF
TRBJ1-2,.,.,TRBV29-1,TGCAGCGTTGCGCCCAGGGAGAGCTATGGCTACACCTTC,CSVAPRESYGYTF
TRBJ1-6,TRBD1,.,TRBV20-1,TGCAGTGCTAGAGACGAGTGGACAGGGGTCCTATACAATTCACCCCTCCACTTT,CSARDEWTGVLYNSPLHF
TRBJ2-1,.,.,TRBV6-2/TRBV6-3,TGTGCCAGCAGCTCGCTAGCGAGTAGGAACTACAATGAGCAGTTCTTC,CASSSLASRNYNEQFF
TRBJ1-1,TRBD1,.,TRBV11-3,TGTGCCAGCAGGGGGACAGGGGGGTACGGCACTGAAGCTTTCTTT,CASRGTGGYGTEAFF
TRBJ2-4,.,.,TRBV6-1,TGTGCCAGCAGGCCCTTTGTGGGAGCCAAAAACATTCAGTACTTC,CASRPFVGAKNIQYF
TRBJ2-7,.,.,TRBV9,TGTGCCAGCAGCGTAGAGACCACGGGGGAGCAGTACTTC,CASSVETTGEQYF
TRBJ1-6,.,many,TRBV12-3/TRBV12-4,TGTGCCAGCAGTTTAATGGGGAATTCACCCCTCCACTTT,CASSLMGNSPLHF
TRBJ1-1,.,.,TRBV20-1,TGCAGTGCTAGGAAAGACCGGACGAACACTGAAGCTTTCTTT,CSARKDRTNTEAFF
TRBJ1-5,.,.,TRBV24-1,TGTGCCACCAAGACTAGCGGGGGCAGGGTGGGCAATCAGCCCCAGCATTTT,CATKTSGGRVGNQPQHF
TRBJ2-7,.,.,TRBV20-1,TGCAGTGCTAGAGATAACGATCAGGGCAGAGACGAGCAGTACTTC,CSARDNDQGRDEQYF
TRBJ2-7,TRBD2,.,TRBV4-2,TGTGCCAGCAGCCAAGAGCGGGGGAGCTCCTACGAGCAGTACTTC,CASSQERGSSYEQYF
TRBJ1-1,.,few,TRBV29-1,TGCAGCGTTAGGGACGGGAACACTGAAGCTTTCTTT,CSVRDGNTEAFF
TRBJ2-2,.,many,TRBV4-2,TGTGCCAGCAGCCCTGTTGGCCAGGGGACGCTAGCGAACACCGGGGAGCTGTTTTTT,CASSPVGQGTLANTGELFF
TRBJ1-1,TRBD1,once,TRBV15,TGTGCCACCAGCAGAACACGGGCCACAGGGGGCCGGGGAAACACTGAAGCTTTCTTT,CATSRTRATGGRGNTEAFF
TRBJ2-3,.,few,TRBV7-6,TGTGCCAGCAGCTTAGCGGGGGAGTCAGATACGCAGTATTTT,CASSLAGESDTQYF
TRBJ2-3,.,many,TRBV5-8,TGTGCCAGCAGCTTGGAAACGAGGGGTGATACGCAGTATTTT,CASSLETRGDTQYF
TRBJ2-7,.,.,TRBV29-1,TGCAGCGCCACGCAGGGCTCCGGCTACGAGCAGTACTTC,CSATQGSGYEQYF
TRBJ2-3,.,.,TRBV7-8,TGTGCCAGCAGTTCGGGCCTAGCAGGAGATACGCAGTATTTT,CASSSGLAGDTQYF
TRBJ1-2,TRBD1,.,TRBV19,TGTGCCAGTAGTATAGGTCAGGGGGACTATGGCTACACCTTC,CASSIGQGDYGYTF
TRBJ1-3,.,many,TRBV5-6,TGTGCCAGCAGCCCTGGACCGTCGTCTGGAAACACCATATATTTT,CASSPGPSSGNTIYF
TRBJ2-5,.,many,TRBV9,TGTGCCAGCAGCGTAGCTCCTAACCAAGAGACCCAGTACTTC,CASSVAPNQETQYF
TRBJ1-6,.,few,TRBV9,TGTGCTAGAGACGTAGCAGGGGCCGGTAATTCACCCCTCCACTTT,CARDVAGAGNSPLHF
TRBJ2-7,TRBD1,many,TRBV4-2,TGTGCCAGCAGCGACGAGGGACAGGCGCTTTCCTACGAGCAGTACTTC,CASSDEGQALSYEQYF